A single sample gave rise to the 18 T cell receptor beta chains below, sequenced in a study of blood T cell repertoires in COVID-19. Sequencing was performed with immunoSEQ multiplex PCR; in TCRdb, only in-frame clones are kept and a portion is missing. The sample records about 130,000 clones, around three quarters being singletons. The sample was peripheral blood. Receptors originate from a human donor in a cohort sampled during active COVID-19.

The chain joins TRBV2 to TRBJ2-5; 9 nucleotides agree with TRBD1. This CDR3 is 13 amino acids long. Trimming took 6 bases from V and 4 from J; bases not matched to a gene: 3. CDR1 and CDR2 from the germline V gene are SNHLY and FYNNEI. The CDR3 loop reads CASRGQGPETQYF. As DNA, the CDR3 is TGTGCCAGCAGGGGACAGGGTCCAGAGACCCAGTACTTC.

CDR3 amino acids: CASSLSTTGMPYNEQFF. CDR3 DNA sequence: TGTGCCAGCAGTTTATCGACCACAGGGATGCCCTACAATGAGCAGTTCTTC. The chain employs TRBV27 and TRBJ2-1, with a weak D call TRBD1 (6 bases). Deletions cut 0 bases from V and 2 bases from J, with 14 bases between. Looked up from germline, CDR1 is MNHEY and CDR2 is SMNVEV (reference sequence). The CDR3 runs 17 residues.

The chain combines TRBV7-7 with TRBJ2-7; 7 bases fit TRBD1. Trimming cost V 5 bases and J 5 bases; bases outside gene matches: 12. The length of the CDR3 is 15 residues. Germline V gene lookup returns CDR1 SSHAT and CDR2 FNYEAQ (reference sequence). The CDR3 nucleotides are TGTGCCAGCAGCCCTTTCCCCAGGGGGAACCACGAGCAGTACTTC. Translation: CASSPFPRGNHEQYF.

This chain links TRBV6-5 with TRBJ1-1; 9 positions match TRBD1. The CDR3 contains 13 residues. The V segment lost 4 bases and the J segment 7 bases; nucleotides outside the gene matches: 4. Germline lookup yields CDR1 MNHEY and CDR2 SVGAGI. The CDR3 loop reads CASSSTGGFEAFF. Written as DNA, the CDR3 is TGTGCCAGCAGTTCCACAGGGGGCTTTGAAGCTTTCTTT.

The rearrangement joins TRBV9 to TRBJ2-5; tentative D call: TRBD1 (6 bases). Deletions cut 4 bases from V and 1 base from J, with 11 bases between. In germline, CDR1 is SGDLS, CDR2 YYNGEE. The CDR3 loop spans 14 amino acids. CDR3 bases: TGTGCCAGCAGCTCCGACAGGCCCCAAGAGACCCAGTACTTC. Residues: CASSSDRPQETQYF.

The CDR3 reads CASSQEPGLAVSRDTQYF. The CDR3 DNA is TGTGCCAGCAGCCAAGAACCGGGACTAGCAGTATCAAGAGATACGCAGTATTTT. The genes are TRBV3-1 (or the pseudogene TRBV3-2) and TRBJ2-3, with TRBD2 matching over 9 bases. The J segment lost 5 bases and the V segment lost 0 bases, leaving 12 bases of the junction unmatched. Germline V gives CDR1 LGHDT, CDR2 YNNKEL (reference sequence). The CDR3 runs to 18 residues.

This clone showed up just a few times. The rearrangement uses TRBV11-2 and TRBJ1-1; D is perhaps TRBD1 (5 bases). Germline V CDR1 and CDR2: SGHAT, FQNNGV. V lost 1 base and J 1 base, leaving 13 bases between the germline ends. This CDR3 region has 16 residues. The CDR3 sequence is CASSLVGRGRNTEAFF. The CDR3 DNA reads TGTGCCAGCAGCTTAGTAGGGAGGGGTAGGAACACTGAAGCTTTCTTT.

This clone was observed a single time. V gene TRBV7-8 combines with J gene TRBJ2-1, with 12 bases matching TRBD2. The germline V gene encodes CDR1 SGHVS and CDR2 FQNEAQ. The V segment lost 5 bases and the J segment 4 bases; nucleotides outside the gene matches: 3. The CDR3 totals 15 residues. DNA of the CDR3: TGTGCCAGCAGCCACACTAGCGGGGGGTACAATGAGCAGTTCTTC. Protein sequence: CASSHTSGGYNEQFF.

V gene TRBV11-2 combines with J gene TRBJ1-1; D is perhaps TRBD1 (6 bases). The germline V and J ends were trimmed by 5 bases and 4 bases, with 14 bases remaining between them. Germline CDR1 and CDR2: SGHAT and FQNNGV. The CDR3 length is 14 residues. The CDR3 is CASSLGYRVTEAFF. The CDR3 DNA sequence: TGTGCCAGCAGCCTGGGTTACAGGGTCACTGAAGCTTTCTTT. The complete variable domain, with remaining parts taken from reference TRBV11-2 and TRBJ1-1, reads EAGVAQSPRYKIIEKRQSVAFWCNPISGHATLYWYQQILGQGPKLLIQFQNNGVVDDSQLPKDRFSAERLKGVDSTLKIQPAKLEDSAVYLCASSLGYRVTEAFFGQGTRLTVV.

This clone was observed a few times. The CDR3 loop reads CASGWTGPDTQYF. In nucleotides, the CDR3 is TGTGCCAGTGGATGGACAGGGCCAGATACGCAGTATTTT. J is TRBJ2-3 and V is TRBV19; 8 bases are shared with TRBD1. The V and J ends lost 8 bases and 4 bases, in that order; junction bases with no gene match: 5. CDR3 length: 13 residues. Germline V gene data show CDR1 as LNHDA and CDR2 as SQIVND (reference sequence).

The rearrangement joins TRBV19 to TRBJ1-2, with 9 bases that match TRBD1. Germline values: CDR1 LNHDA, CDR2 SQIVND (reference sequence). J was trimmed by 6 bases and V by 4 bases; bases with no gene match: 6. The CDR3 is 14 amino acids. The CDR3 spells CASSNTGTGHGYTF. The CDR3 coding sequence is TGTGCCAGTAGTAACACCGGGACAGGGCATGGCTACACCTTC.

V gene TRBV28 combines with J gene TRBJ2-2; 9 bases are shared with TRBD1. Germline values: CDR1 MDHEN, CDR2 SYDVKM. The CDR3 is 14 residues long. V shed 6 bases and J 11 bases; nucleotides not matched to a gene: 10. CDR3 DNA sequence: TGTGCCAGCAGGCCCACAGGGGGCTTTACCGAGCTGTTTTTT. Translating gives CASRPTGGFTELFF.

This clone has more than one count but fewer than ten. V is TRBV18 and J is TRBJ1-4; D gene unclear. This CDR3 contains 13 residues. V dropped 3 bases and J dropped 7 bases, with 9 bases sitting between them. CDR1 is KGHSH, CDR2 LQKENI, per germline. This CDR3 is CASSPGRSEKLFF. The CDR3 nucleotides read TGTGCCAGCTCACCGGGGAGGAGTGAAAAACTGTTTTTT.

With respect to this clone: This sample includes further DNA sequences coding for the same CDR3. The chain couples TRBV29-1 to TRBJ1-2, with TRBD1 matching over 11 bases. The V gene's germline CDR1 is SQVTM and CDR2 ANQGSEA. The V segment lost 6 bases and the J segment 4 bases; nucleotides outside the gene matches: 4. The CDR3 length is 13 residues. The CDR3 is CSVGQGAGYGYTF. The CDR3 DNA sequence: TGCAGCGTCGGACAGGGGGCGGGCTATGGCTACACCTTC.

The sample holds a few counts of this clone. This sequence joins TRBV7-9 and TRBJ1-4; no definite D call. The CDR3 is 14 amino acids. Germline loops: CDR1 SEHNR, CDR2 FQNEAQ (reference sequence). Deletions cut 4 bases from V and 2 bases from J, with 8 bases between. The CDR3 nucleotides read TGTGCCAGCAGCTCTGTTTCTACTAATGAAAAACTGTTTTTT. This translates into CASSSVSTNEKLFF.

This chain connects TRBV6-6 to TRBJ1-2, with 7 bases lining up with TRBD1. This CDR3 has 13 residues. Germline V gene lookup returns CDR1 MNHNY and CDR2 SVGAGI (reference sequence). J was trimmed by 5 bases and V by 4 bases; bases with no gene match: 4. CDR3 in amino acids: CASSSGGRYGYTF. The CDR3 bases are TGTGCCAGCAGTTCAGGGGGGAGGTATGGCTACACCTTC.

The gene calls are TRBV5-1 and TRBJ2-3; TRBD2 agrees at 9 bases. The V and J ends lost 0 bases and 4 bases, in that order; junction bases with no gene match: 6. Germline V gene data show CDR1 as SGHRS and CDR2 as YFSETQ. CDR3 size: 16 residues. In DNA form, the CDR3 reads TGCGCCAGCAGCTTGGACCCGCGGGGGGGCGCAGATACGCAGTATTTT. It yields the protein CASSLDPRGGADTQYF.

In nucleotides, the CDR3 is TGCGCCAGCAGCCCCCGTATCTCCTACGAGCAGTACTTC. Translated, it gives CASSPRISYEQYF. This chain links TRBV4-1 with TRBJ2-7; D gene unclear. V dropped 4 bases and J dropped 0 bases, with 7 bases sitting between them. Per the germline V gene, CDR1 is MGHRA and CDR2 is YSYEKL. The CDR3 runs 13 residues.